Presented here are 5 T cell receptor beta chains from one specimen sequenced in a study of human T cells and chemical hapten exposure. TCRdb re-called the 5' RACE reads through MiXCR, storing one row per CDR3 protein. Of 110,000 or so distinct CDR3 sequences listed, 15% to 20% were seen once; the top ten hold around 2.7%. Unfractionated whole blood served as the source for total RNA extraction. The receptors were gathered from a human donor in good health.

This clonotype was observed a handful of times. The chain joins TRBV6-1 to TRBJ2-7; 9 nucleotides match TRBD1. The CDR3 totals 16 residues. CDR1 is MNHNS and CDR2 is SASEGT in the germline V gene. Trimming removed 2 bases from V and 3 bases from J; junction bases left unmatched: 8. The CDR3 DNA reads TGTGCCAGCAGTGAATCATCCGGGACAGGGTACTACGAGCAGTACTTC. It is translated as CASSESSGTGYYEQYF.

This clonotype has just a few counts. The chain carries TRBV7-9 and TRBJ1-5; possible D gene TRBD1, 6 bases. The CDR3 spans 15 residues. Germline V lookup: CDR1 SEHNR, CDR2 FQNEAQ (reference sequence). V dropped 1 base and J dropped 1 base, with 8 bases sitting between them. CDR3 DNA: TGTGCCAGCAGCTTAGACGGGACAAGCAATCAGCCCCAGCATTTT. It translates to CASSLDGTSNQPQHF.

This clonotype has more than one count but fewer than ten. The CDR3 region is CASSRRRGTDTQYF. For the CDR3, the DNA is TGTGCCAGCAGCCGCAGGAGGGGCACAGATACGCAGTATTTT. The chain recombines TRBV7-2 with TRBJ2-3; a possible D gene is TRBD2 (6 bases). Trimming took off 5 bases at V and 1 base at J, with 10 bases between the two ends. Germline CDR1 and CDR2: SGHTA and FQGNSA. The CDR3 is made up of 14 amino acids.

This clonotype showed up many times. The CDR3, as DNA: TGTGCCAGCAGCGGACAGGGGTCCCGAAGCACAGATACGCAGTATTTT. Translation: CASSGQGSRSTDTQYF. V and J are TRBV12-3 or TRBV12-4 and TRBJ2-3; 9 bases map to TRBD1. The CDR3 has 16 residues. V lost 6 bases to trimming and J lost 0 bases; unmatched junction nucleotides: 7.

This clonotype was seen only a few times. The J gene is TRBJ2-2, the V gene TRBV12-3 or TRBV12-4; the D gene is possibly TRBD2 (6 bases). The CDR3 loop spans 20 amino acids. V lost 7 bases, J lost 3 bases, and 30 bases lay in between. DNA for the CDR3: TGTGCCAGCACCACCCGGGGGACCGTTCGGAGCGTTCCCTACACCGGGGAGCTGTTTTTT. Encoded protein: CASTTRGTVRSVPYTGELFF.